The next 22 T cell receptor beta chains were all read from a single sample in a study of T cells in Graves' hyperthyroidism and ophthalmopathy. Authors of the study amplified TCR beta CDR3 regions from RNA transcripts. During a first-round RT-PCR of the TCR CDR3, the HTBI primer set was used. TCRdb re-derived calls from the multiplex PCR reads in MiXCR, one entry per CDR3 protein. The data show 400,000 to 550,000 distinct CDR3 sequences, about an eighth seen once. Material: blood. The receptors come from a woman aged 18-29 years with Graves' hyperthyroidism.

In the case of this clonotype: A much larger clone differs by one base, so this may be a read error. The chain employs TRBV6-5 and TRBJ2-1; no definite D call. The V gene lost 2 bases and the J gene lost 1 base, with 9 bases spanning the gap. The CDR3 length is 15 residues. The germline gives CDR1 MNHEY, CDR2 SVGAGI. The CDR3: CASSYRVASYNEQFF. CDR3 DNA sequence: TGTGCCAGCAGTTACCGGGTCGCGTCCTACAATGAGCAGTTCTTC.

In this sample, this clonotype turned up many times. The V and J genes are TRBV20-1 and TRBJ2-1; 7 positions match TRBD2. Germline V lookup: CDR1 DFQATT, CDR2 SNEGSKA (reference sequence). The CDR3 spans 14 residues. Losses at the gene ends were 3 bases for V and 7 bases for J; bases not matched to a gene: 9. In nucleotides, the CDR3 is TGCAGTGCTAGTAGGGAGGGCCTCTGGAATGAGCAGTTCTTC. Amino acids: CSASREGLWNEQFF.

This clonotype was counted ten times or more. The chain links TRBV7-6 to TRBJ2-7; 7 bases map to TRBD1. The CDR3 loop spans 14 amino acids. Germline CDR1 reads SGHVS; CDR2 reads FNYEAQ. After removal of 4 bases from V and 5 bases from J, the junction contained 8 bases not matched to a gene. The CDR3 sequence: CASSYRGDVHEQYV. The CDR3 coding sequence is TGTGCCAGCAGCTACAGGGGTGACGTCCACGAGCAGTACGTC.

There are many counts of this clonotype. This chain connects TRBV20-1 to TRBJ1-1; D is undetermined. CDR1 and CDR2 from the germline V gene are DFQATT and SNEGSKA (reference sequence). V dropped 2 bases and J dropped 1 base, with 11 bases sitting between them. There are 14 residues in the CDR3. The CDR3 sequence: CSARIPMGNTEAFF. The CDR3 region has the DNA TGCAGTGCTAGAATTCCCATGGGGAACACTGAAGCTTTCTTT.

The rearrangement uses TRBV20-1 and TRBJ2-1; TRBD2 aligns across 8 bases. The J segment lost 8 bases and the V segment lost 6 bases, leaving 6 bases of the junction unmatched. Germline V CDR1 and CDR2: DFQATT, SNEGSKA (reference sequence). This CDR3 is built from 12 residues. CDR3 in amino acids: CSAYAGGDEQFF. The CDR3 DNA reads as TGCAGTGCCTACGCGGGAGGCGATGAGCAGTTCTTC.

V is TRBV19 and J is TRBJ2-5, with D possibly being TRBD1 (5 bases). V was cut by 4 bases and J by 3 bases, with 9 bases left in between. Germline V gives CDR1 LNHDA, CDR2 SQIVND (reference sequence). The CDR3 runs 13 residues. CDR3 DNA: TGTGCCAGTAGTAGGACAAAGGAAGAGACCCAGTACTTC. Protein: CASSRTKEETQYF.

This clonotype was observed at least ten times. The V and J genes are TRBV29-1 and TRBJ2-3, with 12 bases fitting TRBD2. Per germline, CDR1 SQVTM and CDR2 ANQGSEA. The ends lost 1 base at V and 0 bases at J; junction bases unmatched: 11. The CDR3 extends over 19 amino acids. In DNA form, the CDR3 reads TGCAGCGTTGAAGGTTTACTAGCGGGAGGCTTGATTAGCACAGATACGCAGTATTTT. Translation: CSVEGLLAGGLISTDTQYF.

CDR3 sequence: CASSPPTGVNTGELFF. The CDR3 DNA sequence: TGTGCCAGTAGTCCCCCGACAGGGGTAAACACCGGGGAGCTGTTTTTT. The gene calls are TRBV19 and TRBJ2-2, with 8 bases lining up with TRBD1. V was clipped by 5 bases and J by 2 bases; unmatched bases: 7. The V gene's germline CDR1 is LNHDA and CDR2 SQIVND (reference sequence). The CDR3 runs 16 residues. Together with reference TRBV19 and TRBJ2-2, the CDR3 gives the full variable domain: DGGITQSPKYLFRKEGQNVTLSCEQNLNHDAMYWYRQDPGQGLRLIYYSQIVNDFQKGDIAEGYSVSREKKESFPLTVTSAQKNPTAFYLCASSPPTGVNTGELFFGEGSRLTVL.

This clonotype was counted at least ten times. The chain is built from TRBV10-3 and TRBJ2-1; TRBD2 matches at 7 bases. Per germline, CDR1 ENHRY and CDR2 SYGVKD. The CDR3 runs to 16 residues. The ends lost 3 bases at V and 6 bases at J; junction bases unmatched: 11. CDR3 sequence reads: CAISEYVGGSINEQFF. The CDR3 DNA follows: TGTGCCATCAGTGAATACGTCGGCGGGAGTATCAATGAGCAGTTCTTC.

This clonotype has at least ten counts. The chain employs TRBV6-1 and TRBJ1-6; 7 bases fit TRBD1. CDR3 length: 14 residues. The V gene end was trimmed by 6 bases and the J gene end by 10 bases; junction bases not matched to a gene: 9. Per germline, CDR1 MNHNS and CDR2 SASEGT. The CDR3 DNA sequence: TGTGCCAGCAGGACCCGGGACAGAAAATCACCCCTCCACTTT. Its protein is CASRTRDRKSPLHF.

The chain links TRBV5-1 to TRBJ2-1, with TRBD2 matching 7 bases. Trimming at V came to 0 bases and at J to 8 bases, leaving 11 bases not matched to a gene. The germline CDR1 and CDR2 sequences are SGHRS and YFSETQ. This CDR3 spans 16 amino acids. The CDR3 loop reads CASSLAWAGEIDEQFF. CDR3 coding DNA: TGCGCCAGCAGCTTGGCGTGGGCGGGAGAAATTGATGAGCAGTTCTTC.

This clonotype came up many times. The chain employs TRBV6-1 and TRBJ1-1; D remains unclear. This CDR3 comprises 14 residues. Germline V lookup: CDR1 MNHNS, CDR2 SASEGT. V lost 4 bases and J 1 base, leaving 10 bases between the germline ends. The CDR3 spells CASSAKGENTEAFF. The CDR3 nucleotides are TGTGCCAGCAGTGCAAAAGGAGAGAACACTGAAGCTTTCTTT.

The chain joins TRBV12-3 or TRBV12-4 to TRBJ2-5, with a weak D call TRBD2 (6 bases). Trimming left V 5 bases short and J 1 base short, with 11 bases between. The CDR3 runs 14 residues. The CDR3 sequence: CASSTGTSQETQYF. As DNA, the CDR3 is TGTGCCAGCAGTACCGGGACTTCCCAAGAGACCCAGTACTTC.

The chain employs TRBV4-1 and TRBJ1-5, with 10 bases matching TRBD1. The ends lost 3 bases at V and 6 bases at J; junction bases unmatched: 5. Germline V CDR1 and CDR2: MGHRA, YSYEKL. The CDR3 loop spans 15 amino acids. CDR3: CASSQEDRGRQPQHF. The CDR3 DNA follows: TGCGCCAGCAGCCAGGAAGACAGGGGGCGTCAGCCCCAGCATTTT.

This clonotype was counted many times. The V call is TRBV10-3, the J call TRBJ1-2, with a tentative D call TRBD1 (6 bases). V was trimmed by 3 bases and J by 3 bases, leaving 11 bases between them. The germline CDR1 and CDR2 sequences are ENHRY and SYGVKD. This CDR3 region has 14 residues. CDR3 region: CAISDRGADYGYTF. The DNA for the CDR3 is TGTGCCATCAGTGACCGGGGGGCGGACTATGGCTACACCTTC.

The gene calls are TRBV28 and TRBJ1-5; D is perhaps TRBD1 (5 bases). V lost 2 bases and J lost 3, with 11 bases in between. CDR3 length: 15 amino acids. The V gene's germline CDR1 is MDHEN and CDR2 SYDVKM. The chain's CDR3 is CASSLAAGFNQPQHF. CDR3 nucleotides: TGTGCCAGCAGTTTAGCGGCAGGGTTCAATCAGCCCCAGCATTTT. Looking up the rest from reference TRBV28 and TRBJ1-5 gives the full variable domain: DVKVTQSSRYLVKRTGEKVFLECVQDMDHENMFWYRQDPGLGLRLIYFSYDVKMKEKGDIPEGYSVSREKKERFSLILESASTNQTSMYLCASSLAAGFNQPQHFGDGTRLSIL.

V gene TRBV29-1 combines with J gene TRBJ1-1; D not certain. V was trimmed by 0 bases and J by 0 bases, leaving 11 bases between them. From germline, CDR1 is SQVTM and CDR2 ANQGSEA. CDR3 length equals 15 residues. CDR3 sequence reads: CSVEDPGELNTEAFF. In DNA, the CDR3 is TGCAGCGTTGAAGATCCGGGAGAGCTGAACACTGAAGCTTTCTTT. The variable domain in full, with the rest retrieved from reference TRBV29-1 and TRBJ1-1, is SAVISQKPSRDICQRGTSLTIQCQVDSQVTMMFWYRQQPGQSLTLIATANQGSEATYESGFVIDKFPISRPNLTFSTLTVSNMSPEDSSIYLCSVEDPGELNTEAFFGQGTRLTVV.

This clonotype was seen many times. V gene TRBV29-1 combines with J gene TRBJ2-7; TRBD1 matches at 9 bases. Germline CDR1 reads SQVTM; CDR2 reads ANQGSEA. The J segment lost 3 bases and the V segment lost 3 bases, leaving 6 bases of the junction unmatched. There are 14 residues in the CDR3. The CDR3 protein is CSVEAKDRGYEQYF. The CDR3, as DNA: TGCAGCGTTGAGGCTAAGGACAGGGGCTACGAGCAGTACTTC.

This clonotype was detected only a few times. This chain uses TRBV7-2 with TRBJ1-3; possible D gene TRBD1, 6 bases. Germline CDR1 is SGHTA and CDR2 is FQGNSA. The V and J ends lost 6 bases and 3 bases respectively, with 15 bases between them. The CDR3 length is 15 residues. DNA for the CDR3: TGTGCCAGCAGACCCCAGGGGTTTGGTGGAAACACCATATATTTT. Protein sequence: CASRPQGFGGNTIYF. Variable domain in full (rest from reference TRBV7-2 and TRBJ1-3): GAGVSQSPSNKVTEKGKDVELRCDPISGHTALYWYRQSLGQGLEFLIYFQGNSAPDKSGLPSDRFSAERTGGSVSTLTIQRTQQEDSAVYLCASRPQGFGGNTIYFGEGSWLTVV.

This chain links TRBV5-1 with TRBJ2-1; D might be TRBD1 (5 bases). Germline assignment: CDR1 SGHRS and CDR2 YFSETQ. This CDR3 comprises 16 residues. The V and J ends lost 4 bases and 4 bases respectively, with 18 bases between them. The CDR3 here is CASSRPTGADYNEQFF. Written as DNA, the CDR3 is TGCGCCAGCAGCAGACCGACTGGGGCCGATTACAATGAGCAGTTCTTC.

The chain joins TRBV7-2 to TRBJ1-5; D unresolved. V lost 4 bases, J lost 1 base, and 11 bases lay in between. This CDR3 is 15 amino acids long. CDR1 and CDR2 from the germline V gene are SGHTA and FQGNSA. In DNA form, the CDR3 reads TGTGCCAGCAGCTCGGTGGGTAAGAGCAATCAGCCCCAGCATTTT. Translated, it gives CASSSVGKSNQPQHF.

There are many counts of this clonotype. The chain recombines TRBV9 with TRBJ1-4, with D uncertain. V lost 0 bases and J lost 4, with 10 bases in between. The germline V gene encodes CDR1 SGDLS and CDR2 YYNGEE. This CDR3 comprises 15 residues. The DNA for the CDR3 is TGTGCCAGCAGCGTAGGGGTTTTCGGTAATGAAAAACTGTTTTTT. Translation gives CASSVGVFGNEKLFF.